This TCR delta chain came from a study of γδ T cells in repeated Plasmodium falciparum infection. Study information: Malian children with intense seasonal malaria exposure were compared with matched Australian children.

Study-wide results and caveats: Vgamma9/Vdelta2+ T cells showed a stable polyclonal repertoire with shared TCRgamma sequences. In Vdelta2-negative, largely Vdelta1+, gammadelta repertoires, repeated controlled infections appeared to drive clonal selection waves. Malian children's Vdelta2-negative repertoires appeared more expanded and less diverse than Australians'.

TCRdb fed the multiplex PCR reads to CATT. In the table there are 50,000 to 65,000 delta-chain clones, around 1.8% of which are singletons. Flow sorting of PBMC yielded separate Vgamma9/Vdelta2+ and Vdelta2-negative gammadelta T cell populations for bulk repertoire analysis. This clone showed up many times. Its antigen is as yet unknown. Since a far larger clone is one base different, this is likely a read error. This sample includes further DNA sequences coding for the same CDR3. The germline V gene encodes CDR1 TSWWSYY and CDR2 QGS. CDR3 length: 20 residues. Losses at the gene ends were 2 bases for V and 0 bases for J; bases not matched to a gene: 16.

The source of this sequence is a pool of human donors (malaria-infected and uninfected, not separated). The chain recombines TRDV1 with TRDJ1; TRDD3 agrees at 9 bases. The sequenced sample consisted of gamma-delta T cells from blood. The DNA for the CDR3 is TGTGCTCTTGGGGAAGCTAGGAGGCTGGGGGATCCTTGGTACACCGATAAACTCATCTTT. Translating it yields CALGEARRLGDPWYTDKLIF.